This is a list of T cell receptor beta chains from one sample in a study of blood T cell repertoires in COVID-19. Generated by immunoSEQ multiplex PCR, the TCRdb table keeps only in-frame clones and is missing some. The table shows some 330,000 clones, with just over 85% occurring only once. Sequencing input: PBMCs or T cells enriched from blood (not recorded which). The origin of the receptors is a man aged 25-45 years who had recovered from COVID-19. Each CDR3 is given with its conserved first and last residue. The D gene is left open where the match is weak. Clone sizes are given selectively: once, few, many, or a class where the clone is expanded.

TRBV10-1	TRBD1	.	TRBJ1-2	CASSERQGNYGYTF	TGCGCCAGCAGTGAGAGACAGGGAAACTATGGCTACACCTTC
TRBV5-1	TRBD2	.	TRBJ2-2	CASSLGRGRYDTGELFF	TGCGCCAGCAGCTTGGGCCGCGGGAGGTATGACACCGGGGAGCTGTTTTTT
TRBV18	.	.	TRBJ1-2	CASSPVDSYGYTF	TGTGCCAGCTCACCAGTAGACAGCTATGGCTACACCTTC
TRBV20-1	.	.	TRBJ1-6	CSASSTYNSPLHF	TGCAGTGCTAGTTCCACCTATAATTCACCCCTCCACTTT
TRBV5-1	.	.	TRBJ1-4	CASSLYTGTTNEKLFF	TGCGCCAGCAGCTTATACACAGGGACGACTAATGAAAAACTGTTTTTT
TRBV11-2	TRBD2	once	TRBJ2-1	CASSRPTSGRQYNEQFF	TGTGCCAGCAGCCGACCCACTAGCGGGAGGCAATACAATGAGCAGTTCTTC
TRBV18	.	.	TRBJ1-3	CASSPTRLTLGNTIYF	TGTGCCAGCTCACCGACGAGGCTAACTCTGGGAAACACCATATATTTT
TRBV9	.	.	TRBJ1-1	CASSGDRAFF	TGTGCCAGCAGCGGCGATAGAGCTTTCTTT
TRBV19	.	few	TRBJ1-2	CASSIARAWGYTF	TGTGCCAGTAGTATCGCCAGGGCGTGGGGCTACACCTTC
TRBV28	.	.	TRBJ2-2	CASSQPGQWNTGELFF	TGTGCCAGCAGTCAACCAGGACAGTGGAACACCGGGGAGCTGTTTTTT
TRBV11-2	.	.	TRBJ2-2	CASSSPSGRGRTGELFF	TGTGCCAGCAGCTCCCCTTCAGGGCGCGGACGGACCGGGGAGCTGTTTTTT
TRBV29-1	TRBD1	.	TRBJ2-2	CSVMTGFNTGELFF	TGCAGCGTTATGACAGGGTTTAACACCGGGGAGCTGTTTTTT
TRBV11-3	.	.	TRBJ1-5	CASSSMALIAEPQHF	TGTGCCAGCAGCTCCATGGCCTTGATAGCGGAGCCCCAGCATTTT
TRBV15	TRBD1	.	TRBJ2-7	CATSTFGTGGEQYF	TGTGCCACCAGCACCTTTGGGACAGGGGGCGAGCAGTACTTC
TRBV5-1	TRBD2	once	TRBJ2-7	CASSFLGSREGEQYF	TGCGCCAGCAGCTTTCTCGGCAGTAGGGAGGGGGAGCAGTACTTC
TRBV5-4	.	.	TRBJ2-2	CASSPPGTNTGELFF	TGTGCCAGCAGCCCCCCGGGGACGAACACCGGGGAGCTGTTTTTT
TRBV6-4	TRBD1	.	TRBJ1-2	CASSDSGTAWRGYTF	TGTGCCAGCAGTGACTCCGGGACAGCATGGCGAGGCTACACCTTC
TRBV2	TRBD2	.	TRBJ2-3	CASSEPSGSLWADTQYF	TGTGCCAGCAGTGAGCCTAGCGGGAGCTTATGGGCAGATACGCAGTATTTT
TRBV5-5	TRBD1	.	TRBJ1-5	CASSLGAWAGGGNQPQHF	TGTGCCAGCAGCTTAGGCGCGTGGGCAGGGGGCGGCAATCAGCCCCAGCATTTT
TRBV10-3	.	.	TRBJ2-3	CAISETSGTQYF	TGTGCCATCAGTGAAACTAGTGGGACGCAGTATTTT
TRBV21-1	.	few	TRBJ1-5	CASSKERVGGDNQPQHF	TGTGCCAGCAGCAAAGAAAGAGTAGGAGGGGACAATCAGCCCCAGCATTTT
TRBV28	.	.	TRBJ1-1	CASREGGTEAFF	TGTGCCAGCAGGGAGGGTGGAACTGAAGCTTTCTTT
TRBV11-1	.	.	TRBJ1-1	CASSLRTALNTEAFF	TGTGCCAGCAGCTTACGGACAGCATTGAACACTGAAGCTTTCTTT
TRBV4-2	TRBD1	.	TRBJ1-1	CASSQDNRGQGATKTGAFF	TGTGCCAGCAGCCAAGATAATCGGGGACAGGGGGCAACTAAAACTGGGGCTTTCTTT
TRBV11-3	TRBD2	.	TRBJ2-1	CASSSGAGGFYNEQFF	TGTGCCAGCAGCTCAGGAGCGGGGGGCTTCTACAATGAGCAGTTCTTC
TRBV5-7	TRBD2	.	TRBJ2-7	CAQGREGSYEQYF	TGTGCCCAAGGGCGGGAGGGATCCTACGAGCAGTACTTC
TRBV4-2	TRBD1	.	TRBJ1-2	CASSQDTGGLYGYTF	TGTGCCAGCAGCCAGGACACAGGGGGCCTCTATGGCTACACCTTC
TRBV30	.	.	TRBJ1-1	CAWSVPTEAEAFF	TGTGCCTGGAGTGTCCCGACGGAGGCTGAAGCTTTCTTT
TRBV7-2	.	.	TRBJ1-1	CASSHNSRMNTEAFF	TGTGCCAGCAGCCATAACAGCCGAATGAACACTGAAGCTTTCTTT
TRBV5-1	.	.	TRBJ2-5	CASSWRLGAQETQYF	TGCGCCAGCAGCTGGAGGTTGGGGGCTCAAGAGACCCAGTACTTC
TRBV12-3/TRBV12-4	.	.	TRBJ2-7	CASRAGQNYEQYF	TGTGCCAGCCGCGCTGGACAGAACTACGAGCAGTACTTC
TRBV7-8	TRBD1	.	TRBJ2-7	CASSFLGTGVYEQYF	TGTGCCAGCAGCTTCCTCGGGACAGGGGTCTACGAGCAGTACTTC
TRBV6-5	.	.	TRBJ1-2	CASSPTVANYGYTF	TGTGCCAGCAGCCCCACAGTCGCTAACTATGGCTACACCTTC
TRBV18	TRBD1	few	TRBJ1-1	CASSRSGQGNTEAFF	TGTGCCAGCTCAAGATCGGGACAGGGGAACACTGAAGCTTTCTTT
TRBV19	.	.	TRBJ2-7	CASSYGAHEQYF	TGTGCCAGTAGCTATGGAGCCCACGAGCAGTACTTC
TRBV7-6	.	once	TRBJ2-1	CASSLAWGTGNEQFF	TGTGCCAGCAGCTTAGCTTGGGGTACGGGGAATGAGCAGTTCTTC
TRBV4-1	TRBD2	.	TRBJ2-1	CASSHRKREENNEQFF	TGCGCCAGCAGCCATCGGAAGCGGGAGGAGAACAATGAGCAGTTCTTC
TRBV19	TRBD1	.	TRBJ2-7	CASSIPGQGFHEQYF	TGTGCCAGTAGTATCCCGGGACAGGGTTTTCACGAGCAGTACTTC
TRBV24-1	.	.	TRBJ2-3	CATSGSPGVSTDTQYF	TGTGCCACCAGTGGGTCCCCCGGAGTTAGCACAGATACGCAGTATTTT
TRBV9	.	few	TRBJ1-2	CASSVWGGEEVYGYTF	TGTGCCAGCAGCGTGTGGGGGGGAGAGGAGGTCTATGGCTACACCTTC
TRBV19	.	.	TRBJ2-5	CASSSPGTGEETQYF	TGTGCCAGTAGTTCCCCGGGGACGGGGGAAGAGACCCAGTACTTC
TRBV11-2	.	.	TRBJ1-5	CASSLAGSRFQPQHF	TGTGCCAGCAGCTTAGCGGGGTCCAGATTTCAGCCCCAGCATTTT
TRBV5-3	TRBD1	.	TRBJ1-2	CARSLGRGLYGYTF	TGTGCCAGAAGCTTGGGCAGGGGGCTCTATGGCTACACCTTC
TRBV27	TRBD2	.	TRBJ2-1	CASTGLAGVNEQFF	TGTGCCAGCACCGGACTAGCGGGAGTAAATGAGCAGTTCTTC
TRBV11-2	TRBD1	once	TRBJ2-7	CASSTVGQVSYEQYF	TGTGCCAGCAGCACGGTAGGACAGGTCTCCTACGAGCAGTACTTC
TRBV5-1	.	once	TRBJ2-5	CASNSNGGGETQYF	TGCGCCAGCAACTCTAATGGGGGAGGAGAGACCCAGTACTTC
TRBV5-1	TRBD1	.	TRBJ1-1	CASSPQGGAGTEAFF	TGCGCCAGCAGCCCCCAAGGGGGCGCGGGGACTGAAGCTTTCTTT
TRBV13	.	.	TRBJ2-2	CASSLVAAKNTGELFF	TGTGCCAGCAGCTTAGTGGCCGCAAAGAACACCGGGGAGCTGTTTTTT
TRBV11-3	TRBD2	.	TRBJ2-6	CARSPWGGGGGSGANVLTF	TGTGCCCGCAGCCCTTGGGGGGGCGGGGGGGGTTCTGGGGCCAACGTCCTGACTTTC
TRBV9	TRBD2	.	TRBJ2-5	CASSPRLAGFQETQYF	TGTGCCAGCAGCCCACGGCTAGCGGGGTTCCAAGAGACCCAGTACTTC